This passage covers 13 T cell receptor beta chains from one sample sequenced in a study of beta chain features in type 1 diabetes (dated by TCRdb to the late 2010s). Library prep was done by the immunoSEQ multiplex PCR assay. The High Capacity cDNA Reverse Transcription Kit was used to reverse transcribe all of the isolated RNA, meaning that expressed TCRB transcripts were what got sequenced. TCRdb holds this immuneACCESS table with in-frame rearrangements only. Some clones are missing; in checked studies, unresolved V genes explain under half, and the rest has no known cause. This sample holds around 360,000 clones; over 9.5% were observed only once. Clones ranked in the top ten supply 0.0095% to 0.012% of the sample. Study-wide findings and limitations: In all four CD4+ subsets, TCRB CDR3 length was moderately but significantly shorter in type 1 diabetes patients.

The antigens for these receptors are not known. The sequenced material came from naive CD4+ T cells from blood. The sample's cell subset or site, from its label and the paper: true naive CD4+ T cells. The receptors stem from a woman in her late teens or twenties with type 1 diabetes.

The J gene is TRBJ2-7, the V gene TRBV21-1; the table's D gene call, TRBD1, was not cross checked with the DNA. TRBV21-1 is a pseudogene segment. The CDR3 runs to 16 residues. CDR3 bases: TGTGCCAGCAGCAAGACATTCGTCAGGGGGGCGACCGAGCAGTACTTC. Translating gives CASSKTFVRGATEQYF.

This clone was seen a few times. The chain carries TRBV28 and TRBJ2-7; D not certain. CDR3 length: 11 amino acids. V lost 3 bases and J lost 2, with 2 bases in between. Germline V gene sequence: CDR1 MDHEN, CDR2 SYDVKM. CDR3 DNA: TGTGCCAGCAGTTTTACCTACGAGCAGTACTTC. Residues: CASSFTYEQYF.

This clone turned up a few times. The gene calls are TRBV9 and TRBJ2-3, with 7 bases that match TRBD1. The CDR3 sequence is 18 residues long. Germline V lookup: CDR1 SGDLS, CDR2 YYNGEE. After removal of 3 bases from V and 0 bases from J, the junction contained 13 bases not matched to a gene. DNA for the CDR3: TGTGCCAGCAGCGGATCCCGAGGGACAGCTCATAGCACAGATACGCAGTATTTT. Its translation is CASSGSRGTAHSTDTQYF.

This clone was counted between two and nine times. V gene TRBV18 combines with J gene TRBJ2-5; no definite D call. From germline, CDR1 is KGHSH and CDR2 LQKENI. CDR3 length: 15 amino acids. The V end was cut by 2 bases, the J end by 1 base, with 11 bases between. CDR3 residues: CASSPKSGSQETQYF. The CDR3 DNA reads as TGTGCCAGCTCACCAAAGTCGGGTTCCCAAGAGACCCAGTACTTC.

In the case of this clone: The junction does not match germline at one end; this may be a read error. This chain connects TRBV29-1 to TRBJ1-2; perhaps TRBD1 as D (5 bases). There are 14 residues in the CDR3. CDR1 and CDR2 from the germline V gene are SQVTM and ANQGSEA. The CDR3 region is CSVEVQGSGYGYTF. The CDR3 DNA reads TGCAGCGTCGAAGTTCAGGGTTCCGGCTATGGCTACACCTTC.

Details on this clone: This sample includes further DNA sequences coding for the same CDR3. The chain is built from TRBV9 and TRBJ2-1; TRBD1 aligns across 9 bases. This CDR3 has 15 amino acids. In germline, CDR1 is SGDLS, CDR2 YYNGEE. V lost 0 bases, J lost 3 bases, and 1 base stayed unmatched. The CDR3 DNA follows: TGTGCCAGCAGCGTAGCGACAGGGGGCTACAATGAGCAGTTCTTC. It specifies CASSVATGGYNEQFF.

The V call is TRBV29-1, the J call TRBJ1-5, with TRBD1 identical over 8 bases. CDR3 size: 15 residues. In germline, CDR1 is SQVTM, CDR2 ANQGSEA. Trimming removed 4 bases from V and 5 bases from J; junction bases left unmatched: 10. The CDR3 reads CSVVITGTGDQPQHF. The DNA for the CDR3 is TGCAGCGTTGTCATAACCGGGACAGGTGATCAGCCCCAGCATTTT.

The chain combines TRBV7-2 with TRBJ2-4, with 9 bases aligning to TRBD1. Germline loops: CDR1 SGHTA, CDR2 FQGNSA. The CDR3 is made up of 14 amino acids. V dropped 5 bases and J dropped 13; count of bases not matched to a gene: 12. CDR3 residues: CASSDPTGGGPQYF. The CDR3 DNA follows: TGTGCCAGCAGCGACCCAACAGGGGGCGGGCCACAGTACTTC.

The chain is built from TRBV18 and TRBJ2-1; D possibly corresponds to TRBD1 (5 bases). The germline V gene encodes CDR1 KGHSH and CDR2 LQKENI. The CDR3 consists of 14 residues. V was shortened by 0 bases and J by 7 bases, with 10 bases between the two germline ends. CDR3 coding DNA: TGTGCCAGCTCACCACCGCCCCAGGGTAATGAGCAGTTCTTC. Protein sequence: CASSPPPQGNEQFF. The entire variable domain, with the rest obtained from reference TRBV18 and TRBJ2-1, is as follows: NAGVMQNPRHLVRRRGQEARLRCSPMKGHSHVYWYRQLPEEGLKFMVYLQKENIIDESGMPKERFSAEFPKEGPSILRIQQVVRGDSAAYFCASSPPPQGNEQFFGPGTRLTVL.

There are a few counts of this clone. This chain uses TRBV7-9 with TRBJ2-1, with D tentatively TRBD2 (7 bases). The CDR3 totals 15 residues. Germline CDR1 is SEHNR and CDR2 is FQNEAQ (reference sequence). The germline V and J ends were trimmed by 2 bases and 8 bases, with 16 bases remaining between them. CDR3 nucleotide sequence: TGTGCCAGCAGCTTAAGGGGGGGCGAAACGGATGAGCAGTTCTTC. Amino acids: CASSLRGGETDEQFF.

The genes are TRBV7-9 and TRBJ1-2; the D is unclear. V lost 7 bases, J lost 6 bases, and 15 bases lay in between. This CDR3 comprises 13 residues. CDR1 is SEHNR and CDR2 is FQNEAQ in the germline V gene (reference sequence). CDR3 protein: CASTPKVGDGYTF. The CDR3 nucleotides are TGTGCCAGCACCCCAAAGGTGGGAGATGGCTACACCTTC.

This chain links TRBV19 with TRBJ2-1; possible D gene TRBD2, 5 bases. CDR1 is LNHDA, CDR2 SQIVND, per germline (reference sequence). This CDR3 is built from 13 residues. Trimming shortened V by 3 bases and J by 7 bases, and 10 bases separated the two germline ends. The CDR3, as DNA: TGTGCCAGTAGTATGCTGAGGGAGAATGAGCAGTTCTTC. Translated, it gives CASSMLRENEQFF.

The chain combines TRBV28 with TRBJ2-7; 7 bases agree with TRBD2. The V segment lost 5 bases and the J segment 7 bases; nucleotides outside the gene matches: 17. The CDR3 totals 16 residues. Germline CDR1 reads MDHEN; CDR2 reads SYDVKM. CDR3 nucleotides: TGTGCCAGCAGTCCTCCCGAGAGCGGGACCCACGGTGAGCAGTACTTC. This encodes CASSPPESGTHGEQYF.